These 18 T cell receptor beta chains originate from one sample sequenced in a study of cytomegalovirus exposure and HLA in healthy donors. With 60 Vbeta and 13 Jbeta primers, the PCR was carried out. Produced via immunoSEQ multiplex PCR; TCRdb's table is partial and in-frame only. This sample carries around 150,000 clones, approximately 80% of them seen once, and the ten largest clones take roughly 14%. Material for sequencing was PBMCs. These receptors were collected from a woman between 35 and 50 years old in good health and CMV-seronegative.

The CDR3 region has the DNA TGTGCCAGCAGTTTCGGGACAGGTTACGATACGCAGTATTTT. Its protein product is CASSFGTGYDTQYF. The chain employs TRBV28 and TRBJ2-3; 8 nucleotides line up with TRBD1. Germline CDR1 is MDHEN and CDR2 is SYDVKM. This CDR3 is built from 14 residues. Germline trimming cut 3 bases from V and 6 bases from J; bases unmatched to any gene: 5.

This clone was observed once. CDR3 protein: CASSSDRAETQYF. The CDR3 coding sequence is TGTGCCAGCAGCTCAGACAGGGCTGAGACCCAGTACTTC. The chain is built from TRBV7-9 and TRBJ2-5, with 7 nucleotides matching TRBD1. The germline V gene encodes CDR1 SEHNR and CDR2 FQNEAQ (reference sequence). Unmatched junction bases numbered 4, after V lost 4 bases and J lost 5 bases. The CDR3 loop spans 13 amino acids.

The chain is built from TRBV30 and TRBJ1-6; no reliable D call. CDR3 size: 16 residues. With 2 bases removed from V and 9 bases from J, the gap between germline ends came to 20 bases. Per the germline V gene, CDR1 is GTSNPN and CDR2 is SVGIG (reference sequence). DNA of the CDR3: TGTGCCTGGAGTTTGAGTCTGGGCCTCTCGGTTTCACCCCTCCACTTT. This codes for CAWSLSLGLSVSPLHF.

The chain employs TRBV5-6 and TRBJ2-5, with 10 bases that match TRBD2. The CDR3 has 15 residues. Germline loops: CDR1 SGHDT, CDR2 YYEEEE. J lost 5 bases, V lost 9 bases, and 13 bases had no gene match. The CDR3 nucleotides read TGTGCCACCGGGACTAGCGAATTTAGAAAGGAGACCCAGTACTTC. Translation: CATGTSEFRKETQYF. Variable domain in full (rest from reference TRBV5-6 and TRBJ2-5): DAGVTQSPTHLIKTRGQQVTLRCSPKSGHDTVSWYQQALGQGPQFIFQYYEEEERQRGNFPDRFSGHQFPNYSSELNVNALLLGDSALYLCATGTSEFRKETQYFGPGTRLLVL.

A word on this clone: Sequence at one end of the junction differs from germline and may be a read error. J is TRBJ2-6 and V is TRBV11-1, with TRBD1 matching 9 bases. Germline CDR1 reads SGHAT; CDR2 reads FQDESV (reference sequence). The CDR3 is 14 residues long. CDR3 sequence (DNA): TGTGCCAGCAGCCCCCGGACAGGGGCCAACGGCCTGACTTTC. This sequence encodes CASSPRTGANGLTF.

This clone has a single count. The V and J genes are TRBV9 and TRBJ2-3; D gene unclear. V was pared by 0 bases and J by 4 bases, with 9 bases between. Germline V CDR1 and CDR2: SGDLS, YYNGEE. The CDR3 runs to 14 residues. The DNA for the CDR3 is TGTGCCAGCAGCGTAGTGGCCTTCCCAGATACGCAGTATTTT. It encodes CASSVVAFPDTQYF.

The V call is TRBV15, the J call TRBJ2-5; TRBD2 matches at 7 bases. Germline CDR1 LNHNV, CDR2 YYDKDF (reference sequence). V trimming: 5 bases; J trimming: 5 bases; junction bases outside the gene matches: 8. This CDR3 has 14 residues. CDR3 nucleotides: TGTGCCACCAGCCCCCCTGCGGGAGTTGAGACCCAGTACTTC. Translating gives CATSPPAGVETQYF.

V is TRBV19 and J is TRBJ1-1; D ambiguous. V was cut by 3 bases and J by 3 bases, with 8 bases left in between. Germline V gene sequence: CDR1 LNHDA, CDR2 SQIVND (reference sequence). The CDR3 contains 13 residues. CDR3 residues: CASSISSDTEAFF. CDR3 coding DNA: TGTGCCAGTAGTATCTCGTCCGACACTGAAGCTTTCTTT. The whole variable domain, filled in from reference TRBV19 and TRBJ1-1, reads DGGITQSPKYLFRKEGQNVTLSCEQNLNHDAMYWYRQDPGQGLRLIYYSQIVNDFQKGDIAEGYSVSREKKESFPLTVTSAQKNPTAFYLCASSISSDTEAFFGQGTRLTVV.

CDR3 sequence reads: CASSDQGYEQYF. CDR3 nucleotide sequence: TGTGCCAGCAGTGACCAGGGTTACGAGCAGTACTTC. The chain employs TRBV25-1 and TRBJ2-7; maybe TRBD1 (5 bases). CDR1 is MGHDK and CDR2 is SYGVNS in the germline V gene. The CDR3 totals 12 residues. Trimming took 3 bases from V and 4 from J, leaving 7 bases between them.

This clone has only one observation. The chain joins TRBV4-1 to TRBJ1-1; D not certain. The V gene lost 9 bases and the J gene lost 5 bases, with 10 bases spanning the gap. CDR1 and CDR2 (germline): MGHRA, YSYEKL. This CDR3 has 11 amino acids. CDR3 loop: CARQDTTEAFF. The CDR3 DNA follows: TGCGCCAGGCAGGATACAACTGAAGCTTTCTTT.

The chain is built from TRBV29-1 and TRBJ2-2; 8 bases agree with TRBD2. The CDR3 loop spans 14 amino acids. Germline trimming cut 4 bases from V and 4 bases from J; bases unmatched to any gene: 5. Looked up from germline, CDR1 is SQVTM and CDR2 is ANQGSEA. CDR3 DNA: TGCAGCGTTGCGGGGGGGCTGGCCACCGGGGAGCTGTTTTTT. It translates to CSVAGGLATGELFF.

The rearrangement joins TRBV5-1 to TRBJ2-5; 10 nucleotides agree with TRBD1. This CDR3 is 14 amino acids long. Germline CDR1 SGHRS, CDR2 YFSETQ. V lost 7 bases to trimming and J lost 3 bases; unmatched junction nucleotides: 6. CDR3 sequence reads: CASRGTGAKETQYF. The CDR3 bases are TGCGCCAGCCGAGGGACAGGGGCAAAAGAGACCCAGTACTTC.

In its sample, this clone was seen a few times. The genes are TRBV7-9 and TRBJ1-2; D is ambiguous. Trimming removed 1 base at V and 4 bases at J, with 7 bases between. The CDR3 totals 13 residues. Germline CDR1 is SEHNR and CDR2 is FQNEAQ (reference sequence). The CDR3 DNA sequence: TGTGCCAGCAGCTTAGAGGGAGTCTATGGCTACACCTTC. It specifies CASSLEGVYGYTF.

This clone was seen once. The CDR3 reads CAGSRGTGELFF. CDR3 bases: TGTGCCGGATCCCGGGGCACCGGGGAGCTGTTTTTT. The V call is TRBV11-2, the J call TRBJ2-2; a possible D gene is TRBD2 (5 bases). Trimming left V 11 bases short and J 4 bases short, with 11 bases between. There are 12 residues in the CDR3. CDR1 and CDR2 from the germline V gene are SGHAT and FQNNGV. Drawing the rest from reference TRBV11-2 and TRBJ2-2, the complete variable domain is EAGVAQSPRYKIIEKRQSVAFWCNPISGHATLYWYQQILGQGPKLLIQFQNNGVVDDSQLPKDRFSAERLKGVDSTLKIQPAKLEDSAVYLCAGSRGTGELFFGEGSRLTVL.

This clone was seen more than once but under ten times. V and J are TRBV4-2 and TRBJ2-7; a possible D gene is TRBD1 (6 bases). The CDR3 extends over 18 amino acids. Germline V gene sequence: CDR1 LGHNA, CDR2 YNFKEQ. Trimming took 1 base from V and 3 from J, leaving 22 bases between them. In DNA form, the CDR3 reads TGTGCCAGCAGCCAAGGGGGTAGTGGGACACCCCTCTTCTACGAGCAGTACTTC. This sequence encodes CASSQGGSGTPLFYEQYF.

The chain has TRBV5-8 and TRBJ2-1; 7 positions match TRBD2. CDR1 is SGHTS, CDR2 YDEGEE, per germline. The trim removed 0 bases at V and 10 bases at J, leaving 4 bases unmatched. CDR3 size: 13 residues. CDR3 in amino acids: CASSLEGGREQFF. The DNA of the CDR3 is TGTGCCAGCAGCTTGGAGGGAGGGCGGGAGCAGTTCTTC.

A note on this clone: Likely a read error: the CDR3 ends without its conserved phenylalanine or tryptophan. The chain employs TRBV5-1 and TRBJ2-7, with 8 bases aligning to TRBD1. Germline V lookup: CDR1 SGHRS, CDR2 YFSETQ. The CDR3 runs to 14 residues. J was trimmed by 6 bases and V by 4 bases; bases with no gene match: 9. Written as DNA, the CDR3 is TGCGCCAGCAGCCCAGTGGACAGGGCCGGCGAGCAGTACTGC. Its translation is CASSPVDRAGEQYC.

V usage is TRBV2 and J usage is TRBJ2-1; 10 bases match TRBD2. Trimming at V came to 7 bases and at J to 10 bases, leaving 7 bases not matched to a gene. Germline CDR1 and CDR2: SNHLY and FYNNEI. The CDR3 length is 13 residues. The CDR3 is CASKGSGGIEQFF. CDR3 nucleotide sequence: TGTGCCAGCAAGGGTAGCGGGGGGATAGAGCAGTTCTTC.